The rows below give T cell receptor beta chains drawn from one sample of a study of cytomegalovirus exposure and HLA in healthy donors. Profiled with immunoSEQ multiplex PCR; TCRdb holds only in-frame clones, not every one. The sample yields roughly 100,000 clones, about 81% seen once. Sequencing was performed on PBMCs. The receptors originated from a man younger than 40 in good health and CMV-seronegative. The CDR3 runs from the conserved cysteine through the conserved F or W. D genes are given only for firm matches. Not every row has a clone size; where given, it reads once, few, many or a size class.

>TRBJ1-2|.|TRBV11-2|.
CASSSTRRPSGGYTF
TGTGCCAGCAGCTCGACTCGGCGGCCGTCAGGGGGCTACACCTTC
>TRBJ2-3|TRBD2|TRBV4-1|.
CASSHLPLAGERTDTQYF
TGCGCCAGCAGCCACCTCCCCCTAGCGGGAGAAAGGACAGATACGCAGTATTTT
>TRBJ1-2|TRBD1|TRBV28|.
CASSPGQGYGYTF
TGTGCCAGCAGCCCGGGACAGGGTTATGGCTACACCTTC
>TRBJ2-2|.|TRBV2|few
CASSVGSANTGELFF
TGTGCCAGCAGTGTTGGGAGCGCGAACACCGGGGAGCTGTTTTTT
>TRBJ2-5|.|TRBV4-2|.
CASSQDIETQYF
TGTGCCAGCAGCCAAGATATAGAGACCCAGTACTTC
>TRBJ1-5|.|TRBV4-3|.
CASSQDRGDPQHF
TGCGCCAGCAGCCAAGATCGGGGGGACCCCCAGCATTTT
>TRBJ2-1|TRBD2|TRBV28|.
CASSRGLAGGPINEQFF
TGTGCCAGCAGCCGAGGGCTAGCGGGAGGGCCGATCAATGAGCAGTTCTTC
>TRBJ2-5|TRBD1|TRBV30|.
CAWQGQGQETQYF
TGTGCCTGGCAAGGACAGGGGCAAGAGACCCAGTACTTC
>TRBJ2-6|TRBD1|TRBV6-1|.
CASSPGTGDGVLTF
TGTGCCAGCAGTCCCGGGACAGGGGATGGGGTCCTGACTTTC
>TRBJ1-5|.|TRBV27|once
CASSNSGAGNQPQHF
TGTGCCAGCAGTAACTCAGGGGCCGGCAATCAGCCCCAGCATTTT